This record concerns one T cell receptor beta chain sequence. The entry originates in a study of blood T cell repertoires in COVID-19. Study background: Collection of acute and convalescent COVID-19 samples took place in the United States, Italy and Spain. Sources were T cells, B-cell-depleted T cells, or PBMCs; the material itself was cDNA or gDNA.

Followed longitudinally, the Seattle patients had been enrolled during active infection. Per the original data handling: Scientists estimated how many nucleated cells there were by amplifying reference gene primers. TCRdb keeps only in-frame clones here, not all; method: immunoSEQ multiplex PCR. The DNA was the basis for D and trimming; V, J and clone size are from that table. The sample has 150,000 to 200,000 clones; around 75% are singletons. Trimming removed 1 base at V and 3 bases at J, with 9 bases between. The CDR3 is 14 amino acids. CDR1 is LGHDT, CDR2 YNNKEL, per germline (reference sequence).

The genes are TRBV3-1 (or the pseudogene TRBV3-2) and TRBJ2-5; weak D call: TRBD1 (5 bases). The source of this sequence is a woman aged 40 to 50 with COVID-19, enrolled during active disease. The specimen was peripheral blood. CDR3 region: CASSQVVGEETQYF. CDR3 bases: TGTGCCAGCAGCCAAGTCGTAGGGGAAGAGACCCAGTACTTC.